The following is a T cell receptor beta chain sequence with its context. Source study methods: From reference gene primer amplification, estimates of nucleated cell counts were derived. Produced via immunoSEQ multiplex PCR; TCRdb's table is partial and in-frame only. From that table come the V and J calls and clone size; the DNA was used to work out D and trimming. The repertoire holds some 60,000 clones, with around 83% as singletons. Deletions cut 1 base from V and 3 bases from J, with 11 bases between. Germline V gene lookup returns CDR1 SGHNT and CDR2 YYREEE (reference sequence). This CDR3 is built from 15 residues. This entry belongs to a study of blood T cell repertoires in COVID-19. The wider study: Sources were T cells, B-cell-depleted T cells, or PBMCs; the material itself was cDNA or gDNA.

It was during active infection that Seattle patients were enrolled and then longitudinally followed. The origin of this receptor is a man over 45 with COVID-19, enrolled during active disease. The chain is built from TRBV5-4 and TRBJ2-1; D is undetermined. Sample: peripheral blood. The CDR3: CASSLTQKFYNEQFF. CDR3 nucleotide sequence: TGTGCCAGCAGCTTGACACAGAAGTTCTACAATGAGCAGTTCTTC.